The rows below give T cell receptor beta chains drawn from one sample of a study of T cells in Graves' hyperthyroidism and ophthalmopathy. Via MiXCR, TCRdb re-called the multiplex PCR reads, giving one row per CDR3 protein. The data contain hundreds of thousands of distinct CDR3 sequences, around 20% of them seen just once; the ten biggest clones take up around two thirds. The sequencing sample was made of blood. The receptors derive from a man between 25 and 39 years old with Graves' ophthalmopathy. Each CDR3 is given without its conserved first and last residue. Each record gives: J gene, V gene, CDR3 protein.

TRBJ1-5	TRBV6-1	ASSYFQVSRNQPQH
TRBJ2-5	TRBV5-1	ASRTGQSETQY
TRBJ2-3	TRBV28	ASSLVRVGKTDTQY
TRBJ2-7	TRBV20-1	SAAPTASGYEQY
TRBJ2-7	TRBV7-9	ASSLVVPTGNEQY
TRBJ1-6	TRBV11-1	ASSFRTKSPLH
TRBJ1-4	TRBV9	ASSVDQGPDSTNEKLF
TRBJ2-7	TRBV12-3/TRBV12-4	ASSDGPTSSYEQY
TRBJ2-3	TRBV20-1	SAPSGRASGADTQY
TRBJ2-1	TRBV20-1	SARTPVYNEQF
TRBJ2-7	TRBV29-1	SVGAGTSGRLYEQY
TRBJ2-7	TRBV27	ASSFERLGMRY
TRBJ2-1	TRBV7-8	ASSLEGRYNEQF
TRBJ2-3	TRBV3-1	ASSYGLAGATDTQY
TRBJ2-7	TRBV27	ASSLSGTSGTYEQY
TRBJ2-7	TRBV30	AWSVSQGNYEQY
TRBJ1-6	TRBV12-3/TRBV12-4	ASSLEGVLLNSPLY
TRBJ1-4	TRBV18	ASSPVREKLF
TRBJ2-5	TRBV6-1	ASSYGGRREETQY
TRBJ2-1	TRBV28	ASSSPRESYNEQF
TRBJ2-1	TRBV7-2	ASSNNYNEQF
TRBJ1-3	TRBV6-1	ASSPTREGNKH
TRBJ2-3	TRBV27	ASSPYSGRGTDTQY
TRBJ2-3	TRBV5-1	ASSGVIGGADTQY
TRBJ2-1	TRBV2	ASSLTSGRWDNEQF
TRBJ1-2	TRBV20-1	SARDRMGGVDYYGYT
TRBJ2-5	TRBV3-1	ASSHRETQY
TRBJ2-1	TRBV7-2	ASSPRGEQF
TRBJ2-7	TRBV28	ASSFPGTAAYEQY
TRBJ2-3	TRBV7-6	ASSPQTSGLWDTQY
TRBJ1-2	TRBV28	ASMGGGRYGYT
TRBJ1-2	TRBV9	ASSLGQGSYGYT
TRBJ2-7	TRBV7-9	ASSQSINSYEQY
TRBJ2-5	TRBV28	ASSFGGHKVETQY
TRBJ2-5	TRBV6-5	ASSYQKGVQEIQY
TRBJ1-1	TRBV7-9	ASSPNAYTEAF
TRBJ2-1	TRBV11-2	ASSLRQGSVNEQF
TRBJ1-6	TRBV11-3	ASSLVGPVGAPLH
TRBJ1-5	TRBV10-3	AISESRGANQPQH
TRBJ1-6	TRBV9	ASNSENSPSNSPLH
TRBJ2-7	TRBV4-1	ASSQDPAGNEQY
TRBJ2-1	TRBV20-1	SARAPSGRASYNEQF
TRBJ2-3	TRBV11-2	ASSFRGAGGPGDTQY
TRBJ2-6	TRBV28	ASSGTWGANVLT
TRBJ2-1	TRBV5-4	ASSLSGGSRSYEQF
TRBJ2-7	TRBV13	ASSPPLANYEQY
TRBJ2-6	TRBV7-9	ADRDRANVLT
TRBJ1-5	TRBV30	AWSYTRDRGNSQH
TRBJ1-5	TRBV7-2	ASSPTGGQRNQPQH
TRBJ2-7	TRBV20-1	SAPRLGSSYEQY
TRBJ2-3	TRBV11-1	ASSWASSTDTQY
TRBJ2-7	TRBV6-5	ASSYRDGGNYEQY
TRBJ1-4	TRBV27	ASSLGRVGEKLF
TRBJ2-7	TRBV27	ASRGQGYEQY
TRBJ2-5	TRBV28	ASSGKGQETQY